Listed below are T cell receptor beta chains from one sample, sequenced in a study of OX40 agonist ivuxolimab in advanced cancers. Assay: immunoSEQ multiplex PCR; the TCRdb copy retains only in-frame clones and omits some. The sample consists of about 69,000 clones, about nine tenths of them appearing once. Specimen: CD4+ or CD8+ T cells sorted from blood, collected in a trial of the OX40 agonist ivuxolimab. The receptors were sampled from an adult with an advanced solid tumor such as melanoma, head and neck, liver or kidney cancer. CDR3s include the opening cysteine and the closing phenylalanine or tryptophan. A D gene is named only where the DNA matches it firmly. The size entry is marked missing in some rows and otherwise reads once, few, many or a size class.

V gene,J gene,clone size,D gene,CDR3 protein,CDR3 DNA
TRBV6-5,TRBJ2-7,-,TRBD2,CASSYQSAGAYEQYF,TGTGCCAGCAGTTACCAATCAGCGGGAGCGTACGAGCAGTACTTC
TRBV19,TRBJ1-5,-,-,CASSPGVQPQHF,TGTGCCAGTAGCCCAGGGGTTCAGCCCCAGCATTTT
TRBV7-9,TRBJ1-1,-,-,CASSSGTGNTEAFF,TGTGCCAGCAGCTCTGGGACGGGGAACACTGAAGCTTTCTTT
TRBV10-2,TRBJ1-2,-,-,CASSEMGGIGYTF,TGCGCCAGCAGTGAGATGGGGGGTATCGGCTACACCTTC
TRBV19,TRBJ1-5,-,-,CASSIMVGRQPQHF,TGTGCCAGTAGTATAATGGTGGGACGTCAGCCCCAGCATTTT
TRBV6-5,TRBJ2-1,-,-,CASRGYNEQFF,TGTGCCAGCAGGGGATACAATGAGCAGTTCTTC
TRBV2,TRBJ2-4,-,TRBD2,CASSVTTSGRAGDIQYF,TGTGCCAGCAGTGTAACCACTAGCGGGAGGGCCGGGGACATTCAGTACTTC
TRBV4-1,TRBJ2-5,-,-,CASSQVTGGETQYF,TGCGCCAGCAGCCAAGTGACTGGAGGGGAGACCCAGTACTTC
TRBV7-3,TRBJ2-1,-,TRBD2,CASSPPGLAGVDEQFF,TGTGCCAGCAGCCCCCCGGGGCTAGCGGGAGTAGATGAGCAGTTCTTC
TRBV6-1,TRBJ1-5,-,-,CASREQGEGPQHF,TGTGCCAGCAGGGAACAGGGCGAGGGGCCCCAGCATTTT
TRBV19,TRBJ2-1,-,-,CATSGDPAAPSRVFF,TGTGCCACCTCAGGGGACCCAGCGGCCCCCTCAAGGGTGTTCTTC
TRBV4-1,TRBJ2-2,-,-,CASSLPLRGRATGELFF,TGCGCCAGCAGCCTACCCCTGAGGGGACGGGCCACCGGGGAGCTGTTTTTT
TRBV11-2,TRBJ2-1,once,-,CASSLVALARDEQFF,TGTGCCAGCAGCTTAGTGGCCCTAGCACGGGATGAGCAGTTCTTC
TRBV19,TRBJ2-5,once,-,CASSSTGSETQYF,TGTGCCAGTAGTAGCACAGGGTCAGAGACCCAGTACTTC
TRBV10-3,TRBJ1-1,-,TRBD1,CAISEPTSLRGQGRTEAFF,TGTGCCATCAGTGAGCCGACGTCCCTTAGGGGACAGGGACGGACTGAAGCTTTCTTT
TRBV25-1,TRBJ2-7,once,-,CASSDLWGGEQYF,TGTGCCAGCAGTGATCTATGGGGCGGCGAGCAGTACTTC
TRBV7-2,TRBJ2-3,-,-,CASSDKTRADTQYF,TGTGCCAGCAGCGATAAGACTAGAGCAGATACGCAGTATTTT
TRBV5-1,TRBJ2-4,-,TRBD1,CASSGGTGGKNIQYF,TGCGCCAGCAGCGGAGGGACAGGGGGCAAAAACATTCAGTACTTC
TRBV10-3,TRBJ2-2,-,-,CAISVLDTDTGELFF,TGTGCCATCAGTGTCCTGGACACAGACACCGGGGAGCTGTTTTTT
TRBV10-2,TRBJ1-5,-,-,CASSSGARQPQHF,TGCGCCAGCAGTTCGGGGGCGAGACAGCCCCAGCATTTT
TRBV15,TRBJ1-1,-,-,CATSRTTGIAWNTEAFF,TGTGCCACCAGCAGAACAACAGGGATCGCCTGGAACACTGAAGCTTTCTTT
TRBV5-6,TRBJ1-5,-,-,CASSLRNQPQHF,TGTGCCAGCAGCTTGAGGAATCAGCCCCAGCATTTT
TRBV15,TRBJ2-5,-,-,CATSYGRALSQSLAQYF,TGTGCCACCAGCTACGGCAGGGCCCTCTCGCAATCCTTGGCCCAGTACTTC
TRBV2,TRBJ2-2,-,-,CASSVKSGTGELFF,TGTGCCAGCAGCGTGAAATCTGGCACCGGGGAGCTGTTTTTT
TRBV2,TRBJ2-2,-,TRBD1,CASSDPGGNTGELFF,TGTGCCAGCAGTGACCCAGGGGGGAACACCGGGGAGCTGTTTTTT
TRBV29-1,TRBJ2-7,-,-,CSVEEGFEQYF,TGCAGCGTTGAGGAGGGTTTCGAGCAGTACTTC
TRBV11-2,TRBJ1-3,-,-,CASSPWTVSSGNTIYF,TGTGCCAGCAGCCCGTGGACAGTGAGCTCTGGAAACACCATATATTTT
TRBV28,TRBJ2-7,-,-,CASSTQGLGPAEQYF,TGTGCCAGCAGTACCCAGGGGTTAGGGCCGGCCGAGCAGTACTTC
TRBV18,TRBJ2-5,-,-,CASSPGLLPGRQETQYF,TGTGCCAGCTCACCCGGTCTCCTCCCGGGGAGGCAAGAGACCCAGTACTTC
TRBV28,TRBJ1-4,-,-,CASSDEKLFF,TGTGCCAGCAGTGATGAAAAACTGTTTTTT
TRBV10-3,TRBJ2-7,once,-,CAISASTPYEQYF,TGTGCCATCAGTGCCAGTACTCCCTACGAGCAGTACTTC
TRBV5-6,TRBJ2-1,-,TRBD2,CASSISGRALLNEQFF,TGTGCCAGCAGCATTAGCGGGAGGGCCCTGTTAAATGAGCAGTTCTTC
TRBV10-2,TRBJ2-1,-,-,CASSESVGNEQFF,TGCGCCAGCAGTGAGTCGGTGGGCAATGAGCAGTTCTTC